This T cell receptor (beta chain) was captured in a study of identical twins. Study-wide findings and caveats: Insertions were fewer in abundant cord blood beta clonotypes, whereas memory repertoires showed none of this pattern. Monozygotic twin pairs showed more out-of-frame TCR alpha sharing than models estimated.

Only healthy Caucasians were enrolled as donors. The CDR3 covers 15 residues. The V gene's germline CDR1 is MNHEY and CDR2 SMNVEV (reference sequence). V was pared by 4 bases and J by 1 base, with 4 bases of the junction left unmatched. Carrying unique molecular identifiers, the cDNA also gained a universal primer site through template switching. Each CDR3 protein gets one entry after TCRdb re-called the 5' RACE reads with MiXCR. This sample yields fewer than 250,000 distinct CDR3 sequences, of which around 7% are seen a single time; under 4% belongs to the top ten. Of note for this clonotype: Its antigen is unknown.

The data also belong to a second study, concerning yellow fever vaccine responses in identical twins.

The rearrangement joins TRBV27 to TRBJ2-7; TRBD1 aligns across 10 bases. The sequence was collected from a woman aged 18 to 35 in good health. The sample consisted of memory (CD45RO+) T cells sorted from blood. The CDR3, as DNA: TGTGCCAGCAGTTCCCCGGGACAGGGGTCCTACGAGCAGTACTTC. This translates into CASSSPGQGSYEQYF.